Listed below are T cell receptor beta chains from one sample, sequenced in a study of cytomegalovirus exposure and HLA in healthy donors. Measured with immunoSEQ multiplex PCR; TCRdb has only the in-frame clones, and not every one. Among more than 150,000 clones listed, about 85% were seen once. The sample was PBMCs. These receptors came from a woman aged 18-29 years in good health and CMV-seronegative. Each CDR3 is given with its conserved first and last residue. Each record gives: CDR3 DNA, CDR3 protein, clone size, D gene, CDR3 length, J gene, V gene. A D gene is named only where the DNA matches it firmly. Clone size, where shown, is once, few, many, or a class for clones that have expanded.

DNA: TGCGCCAGCAGCCCCTCCCGCGGGGGAGGGTATGGCTACACCTTC
CDR3: CASSPSRGGGYGYTF
size: -
D: -
length: 15
J: TRBJ1-2
V: TRBV4-3

DNA: TGTGCCAGCAGCTTATTAGCGGGGATTTCCTACAATGAGCAGTTCTTC
CDR3: CASSLLAGISYNEQFF
size: -
D: TRBD2
length: 16
J: TRBJ2-1
V: TRBV7-8

DNA: TGTGCCAGCAGCGAGGGTACCAGCGGAGACATTCAGTACTTC
CDR3: CASSEGTSGDIQYF
size: -
D: -
length: 14
J: TRBJ2-4
V: TRBV9

DNA: TGTGCCAGCAGCCTAGGCCTGATGGGACTAGCGGGGCCCCTGGACTACGAGCAGTACTTC
CDR3: CASSLGLMGLAGPLDYEQYF
size: -
D: TRBD2
length: 20
J: TRBJ2-7
V: TRBV28

DNA: TGTGCCAGCAGCGCAGCCCAGCGGGAGGAGGACCCGAACACCGGGGAGCTGTTTTTT
CDR3: CASSAAQREEDPNTGELFF
size: -
D: TRBD2
length: 19
J: TRBJ2-2
V: TRBV9

DNA: TGTGCCAGCAGCTTAAGTCCGATAGTTTACGGGGGAGTCCAAGAGACCCAGTACTTC
CDR3: CASSLSPIVYGGVQETQYF
size: -
D: -
length: 19
J: TRBJ2-5
V: TRBV7-2

DNA: TGCGCCAGCAGCTTGATCGGAGACTCTGGAAACACCATATATTTT
CDR3: CASSLIGDSGNTIYF
size: -
D: -
length: 15
J: TRBJ1-3
V: TRBV5-1

DNA: TGCGCCAGCAGCTCGGGACATACCCCGAAATACAATGAGCAGTTCTTC
CDR3: CASSSGHTPKYNEQFF
size: -
D: -
length: 16
J: TRBJ2-1
V: TRBV5-1

DNA: TGTGCCAGCAGCTTAGTAGACACGGCAGGTAGTGGCTACACCTTC
CDR3: CASSLVDTAGSGYTF
size: -
D: -
length: 15
J: TRBJ1-2
V: TRBV7-2

DNA: TGTGCCAGCAGCGCGGGACAGGGGAGCAATCAGCCCCAGCATTTT
CDR3: CASSAGQGSNQPQHF
size: -
D: TRBD1
length: 15
J: TRBJ1-5
V: TRBV7-9

DNA: TGTGCCGCGGGAGGGGGCCTCGCCGGCTCTGGAAACACCATATATTTT
CDR3: CAAGGGLAGSGNTIYF
size: -
D: TRBD1
length: 16
J: TRBJ1-3
V: TRBV30

DNA: TGTGCCAGTAGTTTGTTACAGGGAAACACTGAAGCTTTCTTT
CDR3: CASSLLQGNTEAFF
size: -
D: -
length: 14
J: TRBJ1-1
V: TRBV19

DNA: TGTGCCAGCAGTTTACGGCGGGGAGCCTCCTACGAGCAGTACTTC
CDR3: CASSLRRGASYEQYF
size: -
D: -
length: 15
J: TRBJ2-7
V: TRBV28

DNA: TGTGCCAGCAGCGGGGGGACTAGCGCCCAAGAGACCCAGTACTTC
CDR3: CASSGGTSAQETQYF
size: -
D: TRBD2
length: 15
J: TRBJ2-5
V: TRBV9

DNA: TGTGCCAGCAGTCTCACCACCCAGACAGGTATAGACGGCTACACCTTC
CDR3: CASSLTTQTGIDGYTF
size: -
D: -
length: 16
J: TRBJ1-2
V: TRBV2

DNA: TGTGCCGGGCAGGTGAGCTATGGCTACACCTTC
CDR3: CAGQVSYGYTF
size: -
D: -
length: 11
J: TRBJ1-2
V: TRBV7-9

DNA: TGTGCCAGCTCACCACCAGGGGGCAATCAGCCCCAGCATTTT
CDR3: CASSPPGGNQPQHF
size: -
D: -
length: 14
J: TRBJ1-5
V: TRBV18

DNA: TGCGCCAGCAGCCGATCTTTGGGCGATGAGCAGTTCTTC
CDR3: CASSRSLGDEQFF
size: -
D: -
length: 13
J: TRBJ2-1
V: TRBV4-1

DNA: TGTGCCAGCAGCGCCGCACGGGAGTCCGTCACCTACAATGAGCAGTTCTTC
CDR3: CASSAARESVTYNEQFF
size: -
D: -
length: 17
J: TRBJ2-1
V: TRBV7-9

DNA: TGCGCCAGCAGCTTTCCCCGACAGGGGGGTAACTATGGCTACACCTTC
CDR3: CASSFPRQGGNYGYTF
size: -
D: TRBD1
length: 16
J: TRBJ1-2
V: TRBV5-1

DNA: TGTGCCAGCAGTGAAATAGGCCTTATATTGACTAGCGGGAGATTATACGAGCAGTACTTC
CDR3: CASSEIGLILTSGRLYEQYF
size: -
D: TRBD2
length: 20
J: TRBJ2-7
V: TRBV2

DNA: TGTGCCAGCAGTTCCTGGGTGGGTTGGGAGGGCTCCGAGCAGTACTTC
CDR3: CASSSWVGWEGSEQYF
size: -
D: TRBD2
length: 16
J: TRBJ2-7
V: TRBV6-6

DNA: TGTGCCAGTAGGGCCGGGGGCTATGGCTACACCTTC
CDR3: CASRAGGYGYTF
size: few
D: -
length: 12
J: TRBJ1-2
V: TRBV19

DNA: TGTGCCAGCAGTACAGGGGTCAATCAGCCCCAGCATTTT
CDR3: CASSTGVNQPQHF
size: -
D: TRBD1
length: 13
J: TRBJ1-5
V: TRBV27

DNA: TGTGCCAGCAGCTTAACGGGACAGGGGGGTGAAAAACTGTTTTTT
CDR3: CASSLTGQGGEKLFF
size: -
D: TRBD1
length: 15
J: TRBJ1-4
V: TRBV7-2

DNA: TGTGCCAGCAGTTCGAACAGAGCCTACGAGCAGTACTTC
CDR3: CASSSNRAYEQYF
size: -
D: -
length: 13
J: TRBJ2-7
V: TRBV6-5

DNA: TGTGCCAGCTCACCTGTACAGGATTCCTACGAGCAGTACTTC
CDR3: CASSPVQDSYEQYF
size: -
D: -
length: 14
J: TRBJ2-7
V: TRBV18

DNA: TGTGCCAGCAGCGTGCAGGGGCCTAGGACAGATACGCAGTATTTT
CDR3: CASSVQGPRTDTQYF
size: -
D: -
length: 15
J: TRBJ2-3
V: TRBV9

DNA: TGTGCCAGTACTTCACTAGGCTCAGGGGGCGCTTACACCGGGGAGCTGTTTTTT
CDR3: CASTSLGSGGAYTGELFF
size: -
D: TRBD1
length: 18
J: TRBJ2-2
V: TRBV19

DNA: TGCGCCAGCGGAATCGGGACAGGGGTGGACAATGAGCAGTTCTTC
CDR3: CASGIGTGVDNEQFF
size: -
D: TRBD1
length: 15
J: TRBJ2-1
V: TRBV5-1

DNA: TGTGCCAGCAGTGGACAGGGGACTGAAGCTTTCTTT
CDR3: CASSGQGTEAFF
size: -
D: TRBD1
length: 12
J: TRBJ1-1
V: TRBV6-1

DNA: TGTGCCAGCAGCCGCGACAGGAACACTGAAGCTTTCTTT
CDR3: CASSRDRNTEAFF
size: once
D: -
length: 13
J: TRBJ1-1
V: TRBV21-1

DNA: TGCGCCAGCAGCTGGGAGGGACAGGGCTTGGAAAAACTGTTTTTT
CDR3: CASSWEGQGLEKLFF
size: -
D: TRBD1
length: 15
J: TRBJ1-4
V: TRBV5-1